A selection of T cell receptor beta chains follows, all from one sample in a study of cytomegalovirus exposure and HLA in healthy donors. Sequencing used immunoSEQ multiplex PCR; TCRdb keeps in-frame clones, though not all of them. Of fewer than 250,000 clones listed, over 80% were seen once; the top ten hold 1% to 1.5%. Sequencing was done on a sample of PBMCs. These receptors were obtained from a man aged 25-45 years in good health and CMV-seronegative. Each CDR3 is given with its conserved first and last residue. The D gene is left open where the match is weak. Some rows have no size entry. The others give once, few or many, or a class for an expanded clone.

V	J	size	D	DNA	CDR3
TRBV7-9	TRBJ2-3	.	.	TGTGCCAGCAGCTTAGCGGGGGCCCAACGGAGGACGCAGTATTTT	CASSLAGAQRRTQYF
TRBV4-2	TRBJ1-2	once	.	TGTGCCAGCAGCCAAGGAGGGGGTGGTATATATGGCTACACCTTC	CASSQGGGGIYGYTF
TRBV7-6	TRBJ2-2	.	.	TGTGCCAGCAGCTCACAACAGGGAAGTACCGGGGAGCTGTTTTTT	CASSSQQGSTGELFF
TRBV18	TRBJ1-2	.	TRBD1	TGTGCCAGCTCCCTAGGACTAAACCGGGACAGATTTAACTATGGCTACACCTTC	CASSLGLNRDRFNYGYTF
TRBV18	TRBJ2-5	.	.	TGTGCCAGCTCACCACCCGAGCAGGGTGGGGAGACCCAGTACTTC	CASSPPEQGGETQYF
TRBV27	TRBJ2-7	.	TRBD1	TGTGCCAGCAGTTTAGGGACAGGGGGGTTCTACGAGCAGTACTTC	CASSLGTGGFYEQYF
TRBV30	TRBJ2-1	.	TRBD2	TGTGCCTACCTAGCGGGAGGGCTATACAATGAGCAGTTCTTC	CAYLAGGLYNEQFF
TRBV18	TRBJ1-1	.	TRBD1	TGTGCCAGCTCACTCCACCGAACAGGGGAGGCTGAAGCTTTCTTT	CASSLHRTGEAEAFF
TRBV5-1	TRBJ2-1	.	TRBD2	TGCGCCAGCAGCTTGCCTAGCGGGATACAACCCTACAATGAGCAGTTCTTC	CASSLPSGIQPYNEQFF
TRBV6-6	TRBJ1-1	.	.	TGTGCCAGTCGTGGAGAGTCCAGCACTGAAGCTTTCTTT	CASRGESSTEAFF
TRBV4-2	TRBJ2-3	.	TRBD2	TGTGCCAGCAGCCAAGACCCAGGGGCTAGCGGGGGGGGCACAGATACGCAGTATTTT	CASSQDPGASGGGTDTQYF
TRBV2	TRBJ1-5	.	TRBD1	TGTGCCAGCAGGGGGACAGGGGGCGGTCAGCCCCAGCATTTT	CASRGTGGGQPQHF
TRBV19	TRBJ2-7	.	.	TGTGCCAGTAGTATAGGAGCGGGCTCACCCTACGAGCAGTACTTC	CASSIGAGSPYEQYF
TRBV14	TRBJ1-5	.	.	TGTGCCAGCAGCCAAGATGTGGCGTTTCAGGGAGGAAATCAGCCCCAGCATTTT	CASSQDVAFQGGNQPQHF
TRBV14	TRBJ1-1	.	.	TGTGCCAGCAGCCAGGGGACATGGGCTGAAGCTTTCTTT	CASSQGTWAEAFF
TRBV29-1	TRBJ2-2	.	.	TGCAGCGTTGTGGGGACAAACGGGGAGCTGTTTTTT	CSVVGTNGELFF
TRBV20-1	TRBJ1-1	.	TRBD1	TGCAGTGGTAGCGGGACAGAGAAAGCTTTCTTT	CSGSGTEKAFF
TRBV5-6	TRBJ2-2	.	.	TGTGCCAGCAGCACTGGCACCGGGGAGCTGTTTTTT	CASSTGTGELFF
TRBV6-5	TRBJ2-1	.	TRBD2	TGTGCCAGCAGTCTCCTAGCGGAGGCCCCCAATGAGCAGTTCTTC	CASSLLAEAPNEQFF
TRBV14	TRBJ1-1	.	TRBD1	TGTGCCAGCAGCCATGGCTCCCGACAGGGTAGTTTCGGAGCTTTCTTT	CASSHGSRQGSFGAFF
TRBV18	TRBJ1-5	.	.	TGTGCCAGCTCACCGATAGAGCGGACAGAGCGCAATCAGCCCCAGCATTTT	CASSPIERTERNQPQHF
TRBV5-1	TRBJ2-7	.	TRBD1	TGCGCCAGCAGCTTGGCCCTGGGACAGGGAGTCAACTTC	CASSLALGQGVNF
TRBV30	TRBJ1-2	.	.	TGTGCCTGGAGTGTTCTGGGACACCTAGGCTACACCTTC	CAWSVLGHLGYTF
TRBV7-9	TRBJ2-1	.	TRBD2	TGTGCCAGCAGCTTACCCCGAGCGGGGGGGCCCCTTAATGAGCAGTTCTTC	CASSLPRAGGPLNEQFF
TRBV2	TRBJ2-1	.	.	TGTGCCAGCAGTTTTAGCGTAAATGAGCAGTTCTTC	CASSFSVNEQFF
TRBV6-5	TRBJ1-2	.	.	TGTGCCAGCAGTTTCCGAAGCGGGGATCTGGGCTATGGCTACACCTTC	CASSFRSGDLGYGYTF
TRBV5-1	TRBJ1-1	.	TRBD1	TGCGCCAGCAGGGGGGACAGCGTTAACACTGAAGCTTTCTTT	CASRGDSVNTEAFF
TRBV28	TRBJ2-7	.	.	TGTGCCAGCAGTCCAAGACAGACCTACTACGAGCAGTACTTC	CASSPRQTYYEQYF
TRBV18	TRBJ2-1	.	.	TGTGCCAGCTCAAACGACAGAAACAATGAGCAGTTCTTC	CASSNDRNNEQFF
TRBV5-5	TRBJ1-5	.	.	TGTGCCAGCAGCCCAGGATATAGCAATCAGCCCCAGCATTTT	CASSPGYSNQPQHF
TRBV27	TRBJ1-2	.	.	TGTGCCAGCAGTTTATCGCTGGAAGCAGGCTATGGCTACACCTTC	CASSLSLEAGYGYTF
TRBV5-4	TRBJ2-3	.	.	TGTGCCAGCAGCTCCGCTGGGAGGACAGATACGCAGTATTTT	CASSSAGRTDTQYF
TRBV28	TRBJ2-2	.	TRBD2	TGTGCCAGCATCTCACGAGGGACTAGGGGCACCGGGGAGCTGTTTTTT	CASISRGTRGTGELFF
TRBV27	TRBJ2-7	.	TRBD2	TGTGCCAGCAGTCGGGAGGGGCTTACCTACGAGCAGTACTTC	CASSREGLTYEQYF
TRBV2	TRBJ1-6	.	TRBD1	TGTGCCAGCACCACCCGGAGGACAGGAAATAATTCACCCCTCCACTTT	CASTTRRTGNNSPLHF
TRBV25-1	TRBJ2-4	.	TRBD1	TGTGCCAGCAGTGACACGGGACAGGCCCAAAAAAACAGTCAGTACTTC	CASSDTGQAQKNSQYF
TRBV18	TRBJ2-1	.	TRBD1	TGTGCCAGCTCACCAGAGAGGGACAGGGGGAATGAGCAGTTCTTC	CASSPERDRGNEQFF
TRBV18	TRBJ2-7	.	.	TGTGCCAGCCGGGGAGGCTCCTACGAGCAGTACTTC	CASRGGSYEQYF
TRBV5-1	TRBJ1-1	.	.	TGCGCCAGCAGGCTAACAGTGAACACTGAAGCTTTCTTT	CASRLTVNTEAFF
TRBV10-1	TRBJ1-6	.	.	TGCGCCAGCCGGGACAACAATAATTCACCCCTCCACTTT	CASRDNNNSPLHF
TRBV5-8	TRBJ2-3	.	.	TGTGCCAGCGCGACATCATATACGCAGTATTTT	CASATSYTQYF
TRBV5-1	TRBJ2-1	once	TRBD2	TGCGCCAGCATATTAGGGCTAGCGGGAGGGCCGGGGGATGAGCAGTTCTTC	CASILGLAGGPGDEQFF
TRBV4-2	TRBJ2-1	.	TRBD2	TGTGCCAGCAGCCCTTCGTCGAGCGGGAGACTCAACAATGAGCAGTTCTTC	CASSPSSSGRLNNEQFF
TRBV5-1	TRBJ2-7	.	TRBD1	TGCGCCAGCAGCGCGGGTGGACAGGGTACCCGCGAGCAGTACTTC	CASSAGGQGTREQYF
TRBV9	TRBJ2-3	.	.	TGTGCCAGCAGCGAGGGGGGCACAGATACGCAGTATTTT	CASSEGGTDTQYF
TRBV7-6	TRBJ1-5	.	.	TGTGCCAGCAGCCGCTCAGGACAGAACAATCAGCCCCAGCATTTT	CASSRSGQNNQPQHF
TRBV19	TRBJ2-7	.	TRBD1	TGTGCCAGTAGTACCAGGGACAGCCATTCCTACGAGCAGTACTTC	CASSTRDSHSYEQYF
TRBV5-1	TRBJ1-1	.	.	TGCGCCAGCAGCTTGAATACAGGGACCACTGAAGCTTTCTTT	CASSLNTGTTEAFF
TRBV30	TRBJ1-4	once	TRBD1	TGTGCCTGGAGTGTAGGGGGCCAGAACTCTAATGAAAAACTGTTTTTT	CAWSVGGQNSNEKLFF
TRBV28	TRBJ2-7	once	TRBD1	TGTGCCAGCAGAGTGGGACAGGCCTACGAGCAGTACTTC	CASRVGQAYEQYF
TRBV27	TRBJ1-1	.	.	TGTGCCAGCAGTTTATCTAGGGGCGGCACTGAAGCTTTCTTT	CASSLSRGGTEAFF
TRBV19	TRBJ2-5	.	.	TGTGCCAGTAGTTCTAGCGCGCAGTCAGAGACCCAGTACTTC	CASSSSAQSETQYF
TRBV11-3	TRBJ1-5	once	.	TGTGCCAGCCGGGCCCCTCGGGACAATCAGCCCCAGCATTTT	CASRAPRDNQPQHF